The present entry profiles one T cell receptor (beta chain) with its context. Its antigen is currently not known. No clone much larger than this one lies a single base away; base qualities are absent. Additional DNA sequences in this sample encode the identical CDR3. TCR CDR3 regions were amplified from genomic DNA by multiplex PCR using the deep immunoSEQ assay. For each cell subset, the extracted genomic DNA was distributed evenly across all wells of several immunoSEQ 96-well plates, and each plate served as one replicate. Each replicate PCR for sorted subsets received about 180 ng genomic DNA, equal to tens of thousands of T cell genomes. The purified libraries were quantified using a Qubit 3.0 fluorometer, sized with a Bioanalyzer 2100, and then quantified again using the KAPA Library Quantification kit. Each immunoSEQ 96-well plate was sequenced on its own single-read 150-cycle Illumina NextSeq 550 flow cell. The source study handled its data this way. Because the immunoSEQ output included only junctional sequences and no quality scores, the filtering could not be the same as the filtering used for full-length reads. Sequences were annotated with PyIR, a Python wrapper for IgBLAST v1.9, using IMGT germline references to assign V/J genes and CDR3. Reads were removed for weak V/J assignments (E-value above 1e-6), missing CDR3, stop codons, out-of-frame junctions, or ambiguous translated residues. A V3J clonotype was defined by an identical inferred V gene, J gene, and CDR3 amino acid sequence. To compute the percentage overlap between repertoires, the number of shared unique clonotypes was divided by the size of the smaller repertoire. Repertoire richness was assessed with RTK rarefaction, the Chao1 estimator, and Recon v2.1 estimates of unobserved clonotypes. Generation probabilities for all TCRbeta clonotypes obtained by the gDNA method from a handful of donors were computed using OLGA. TCRdb mirrors the immuneACCESS table, restricted to in-frame sequences. Some clones are absent from its copies; in checked studies, under half trace to an unresolved V gene, and the reason for the others is unknown. From that table come the V and J calls and clone size; the DNA was used to work out D and trimming. This sample lists 2,500,000 or so clones; 85% to 95% were detected once. Approximately 0.41% of the sample rests with the top ten.

The germline ends are 11 bases apart after V is trimmed by 0 bases and J by 7 bases. Via the germline V gene, CDR1 is SGHRS and CDR2 YFSETQ. Inclusive of the bounding cysteine and phenylalanine, the CDR3 is 14 residues long. Of all the DNA, just the CDR3 is kept, 42 bases in frame from base 1. The data derive from a study of shared clonotypes between healthy human individuals (dated by TCRdb to 2018 to 2020). About the study as a whole: The cohort included a few men and two women between 18 and 49 years of age. For each donor, three plates each were used for CD4 naive and CD4 memory, two plates were used for CD8 naive, and one plate was used for CD8 memory. The study deeply sequenced blood TCR repertoires of several healthy adults to estimate repertoire size and the extent of clonotype sharing between individuals. Libraries were prepared and TCR repertoires were sequenced by different laboratories using diverse techniques, in order to increase sequencing depth and limit assay-specific biases. Between about 0.9 and 8.9 billion PBMCs per donor were obtained by leukapheresis.

The donors were healthy, HIV-negative adults who had no recently reported acute infections or vaccinations. Every donor was a Caucasian adult residing in Nashville, Tennessee, USA. CD4+ T cells were enriched by magnetic negative selection, after which naive cells were positively selected on CD45RA and the negative fraction was taken as the memory subset. Blood was collected by leukapheresis, and PBMCs were isolated by Ficoll-Histopaque density gradient centrifugation and then cryopreserved in liquid nitrogen vapor phase. Analytical flow cytometry was used to check the purity and quantity of every magnetically sorted T cell population. From each sorted fraction, genomic DNA was isolated and quantified by UV absorbance on a Nanodrop 2000c. Study-wide conclusions, independent of this receptor: Higher generation probabilities were observed for clonotypes shared by all four sorted-subset donors than for non-shared clonotypes. When a handful of donors were compared, the shared fraction of clonotypes was about 5.4% for naive CD4, 3.5% to 4% for naive CD8, about 2.4% for memory CD4, and about 0.36% for memory CD8. The genetic and exposure-history diversity represented was limited by the small number of donors. Sampling was limited to blood, and TCR repertoires in tissue likely differ from TCR repertoires in blood. Naive subsets generally had larger estimated clonotype richness than memory subsets did. Incomplete sequencing was indicated by rarefaction of sorted-subset datasets, despite the large sequencing depth. Based on pairwise subsampling, the degree of clonotype sharing among donors was expected to be affected by sequencing depth.

The sample comprised naive CD4+ T cells from PBMCs. This specimen's cell subset or site label, interpreted: CD45RA+ positively selected. The V gene is TRBV5-1 and the J gene is TRBJ2-1; D gene: possibly TRBD1, on 5 matching bases. This receptor was identified in a man aged 18 to 29 in good health. Some clones in this sample may be carry-over from other donors' samples. The CDR3 protein is CASSLGRAGNEQFF. The DNA sequence is TGCGCCAGCAGCTTGGGCAGGGCCGGTAATGAGCAGTTCTTC.